This T cell receptor (beta chain) was observed in a study of Epstein–Barr virus B cells in breast cancer (dated by TCRdb to the early 2020s). Turning to the overall study: Control T cells were expanded by a rapid expansion method using irradiated PBMC feeders, soluble OKT3 and IL-2 at 200 U/ml, and were collected roughly 9-12 days after stimulation. A single-patient case report was conducted to examine whether the T-cell receptor repertoire in triple-negative breast cancer is shaped by tumor-infiltrating EBV+ B cells. Study-level results and caveats: Since all data came from a single patient, described as a first proof of concept, generalization is limited.

RNA was extracted from around 1e5 to 9.1e5 cultured T cells with RNeasy Micro or Mini kits, including on-column DNase digestion, and was checked on an Agilent 2100 Bioanalyzer. This clonotype has only a few counts. The clone's antigen remains unknown. Base qualities are missing; no much larger clone stands one base away. Preparation of the library involved 5' RACE. The SMARTer Human TCR a/b Profiling Kit was used to build TCR libraries from RNA, capturing the full V(D)J regions of both the alpha and beta chains. After amplification, libraries were cleaned up with AMPure XP beads and then validated using the DNA 1000 Kit on an Agilent 2100 Bioanalyzer. The libraries were sequenced on an Illumina MiSeq using the 600-cycle v3 reagent kit, which produced 2 x 300 bp paired-end reads. For the original study's pipeline: MiXCR and VDJTools were used to process the reads, with non-productive clonotypes filtered out and clonotypes collapsed by CDR3 amino acid sequence prior to recalculating frequencies. CDR3 sequences were matched against the McPAS-TCR database with a Levenshtein distance of 1 allowed, and UpSet plots were generated in R using UpSetR. The public sequencing data were trimmed at Q25 with fastp and processed into clonotypes with MiXCR by TCRdb, which kept only in-frame beta chains. Here each entry gathers all rows of one CDR3 protein and keeps the most common genes and DNA. The V and J calls shown here were made by TCRdb, not taken from the authors' results. This sample comprises about 1,900 distinct CDR3 sequences, about 15% of them detected only once. Around 28% of the sample rests with the top ten.

Trimming removed 3 bases from V and 5 bases from J, leaving 11 bases between the germline ends. The germline V gene (reference sequence) yields SGHKS for CDR1 and YYEKEE for CDR2. The CDR3 starts with the cysteine, ends with the phenylalanine, and has 13 residues. Of the read, only the CDR3 DNA is kept; its 39 bases are in frame from base 1. What was sequenced was tumor-infiltrating lymphocytes expanded in culture. This clonotype originated in a woman aged 40 to 55 with triple-negative breast cancer. The V gene is TRBV5-5 and the J gene is TRBJ1-2; TRBD1 could be the D gene, as 5 bases match. The bases read TGTGCCAGCAGCTCCCGGGGCGGGTATGGCTACACCTTC. This sequence encodes CASSSRGGYGYTF.